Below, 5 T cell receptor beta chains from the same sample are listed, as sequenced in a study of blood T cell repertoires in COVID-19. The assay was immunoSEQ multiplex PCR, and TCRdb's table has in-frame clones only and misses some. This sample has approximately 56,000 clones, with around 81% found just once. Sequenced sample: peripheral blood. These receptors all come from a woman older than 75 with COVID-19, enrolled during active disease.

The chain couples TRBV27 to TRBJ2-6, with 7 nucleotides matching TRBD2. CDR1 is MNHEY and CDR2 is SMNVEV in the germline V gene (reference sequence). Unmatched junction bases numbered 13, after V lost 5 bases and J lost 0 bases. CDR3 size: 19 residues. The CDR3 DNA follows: TGTGCCAGCAGTCCCCCCACTGGGACTACCCACTCTGGGGCCAACGTCCTGACTTTC. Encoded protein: CASSPPTGTTHSGANVLTF.

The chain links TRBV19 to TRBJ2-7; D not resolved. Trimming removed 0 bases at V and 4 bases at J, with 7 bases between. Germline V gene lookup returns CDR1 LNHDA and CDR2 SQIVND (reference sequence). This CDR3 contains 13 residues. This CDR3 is CASSIDPGYEQYF. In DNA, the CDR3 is TGTGCCAGTAGTATAGATCCGGGTTACGAGCAGTACTTC.

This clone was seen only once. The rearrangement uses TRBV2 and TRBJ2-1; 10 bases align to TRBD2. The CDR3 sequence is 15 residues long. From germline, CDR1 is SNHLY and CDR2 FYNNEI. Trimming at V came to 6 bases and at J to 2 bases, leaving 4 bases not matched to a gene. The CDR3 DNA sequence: TGTGCCAGCAGCGAAACTAGCGGGACCTACAATGAGCAGTTCTTC. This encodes CASSETSGTYNEQFF.

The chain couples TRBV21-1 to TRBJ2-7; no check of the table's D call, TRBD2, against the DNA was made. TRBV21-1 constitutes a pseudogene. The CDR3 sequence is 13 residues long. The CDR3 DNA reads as TGTGCCAGTTATTCGGGGTACTCCTACGAGCAGTACTTC. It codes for CASYSGYSYEQYF.

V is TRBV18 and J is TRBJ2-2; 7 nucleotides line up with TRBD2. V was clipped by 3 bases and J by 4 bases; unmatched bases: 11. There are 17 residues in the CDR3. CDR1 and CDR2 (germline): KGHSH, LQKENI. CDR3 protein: CASSPGRSGFGTGELFF. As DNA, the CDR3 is TGTGCCAGCTCACCGGGTCGTAGCGGGTTTGGCACCGGGGAGCTGTTTTTT.